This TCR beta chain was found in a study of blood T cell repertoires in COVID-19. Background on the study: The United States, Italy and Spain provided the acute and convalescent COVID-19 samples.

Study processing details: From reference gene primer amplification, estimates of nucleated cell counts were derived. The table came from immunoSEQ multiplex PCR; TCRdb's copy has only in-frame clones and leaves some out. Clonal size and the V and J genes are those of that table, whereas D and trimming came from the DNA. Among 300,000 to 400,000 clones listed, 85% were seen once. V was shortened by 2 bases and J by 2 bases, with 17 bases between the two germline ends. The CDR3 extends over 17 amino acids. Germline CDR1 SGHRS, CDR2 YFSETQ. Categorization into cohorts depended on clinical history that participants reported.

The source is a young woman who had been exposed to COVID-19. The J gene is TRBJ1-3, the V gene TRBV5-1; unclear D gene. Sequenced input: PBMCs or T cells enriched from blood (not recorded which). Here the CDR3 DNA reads TGCGCCAGCAGCTTTGGAGGCGGACGGTCTACTGGAAACACCATATATTTT. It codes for CASSFGGGRSTGNTIYF.